Shown below are 10 T cell receptor beta chains from a single sample sequenced in a study of beta chain features in type 1 diabetes. These receptors are not linked to any known antigen. Findings of the study overall: Type 1 diabetes patients had TCRB CDR3s that were shorter (moderately but significantly so) in all four CD4+ subsets.

TCRB transcripts that were expressed got sequenced, as all of the isolated RNA had been reverse transcribed. Here immunoSEQ multiplex PCR was the method, and the copy in TCRdb shows in-frame clones only, minus some. The sample lists around 360,000 clones, 10% to 15% occurring once. The sequenced sample consisted of naive CD4+ T cells from blood. These receptors all come from a woman aged 18-29 years with type 1 diabetes.

The genes are TRBV7-9 and TRBJ1-2; D is possibly TRBD1 (5 bases). Trimming removed 1 base from V and 5 bases from J, with 11 bases in between. Germline lookup yields CDR1 SEHNR and CDR2 FQNEAQ (reference sequence). The CDR3 is 14 residues long. CDR3 amino acids: CASSLGVTEYGYTF. CDR3 DNA sequence: TGTGCCAGCAGCTTAGGTGTGACAGAATATGGCTACACCTTC.

The chain is built from TRBV27 and TRBJ2-1, with 9 bases that match TRBD2. Germline values: CDR1 MNHEY, CDR2 SMNVEV (reference sequence). CDR3 length: 14 amino acids. After removal of 5 bases from V and 8 bases from J, the junction contained 7 bases not matched to a gene. In DNA form, the CDR3 reads TGTGCCAGCAGTATACAGGGACTAGCCCATGAGCAGTTCTTC. Encoded protein: CASSIQGLAHEQFF.

There are a few counts of this clone. The rearrangement uses TRBV6-6 and TRBJ2-7; the D gene is possibly TRBD2 (6 bases). V was clipped by 0 bases and J by 6 bases, with 15 bases between them. CDR3 length: 15 residues. The germline gives CDR1 MNHNY, CDR2 SVGAGI (reference sequence). CDR3 sequence (DNA): TGTGCCAGCAGTTACTCGGGTACCGGGGGTCGCGAGCAGTACTTC. Its translation is CASSYSGTGGREQYF.

The chain is built from TRBV30 and TRBJ2-6; 9 nucleotides align to TRBD1. V shed 3 bases, J shed 4 bases, and the junction held 10 bases outside the gene matches. This CDR3 contains 17 residues. In germline, CDR1 is GTSNPN, CDR2 SVGIG (reference sequence). CDR3 DNA sequence: TGTGCCTGGAGCGGGACAGGGTATTTCAACGGGGCCAACGTCCTGACTTTC. Protein product: CAWSGTGYFNGANVLTF.

The chain recombines TRBV28 with TRBJ2-3; no firm D call. The CDR3 runs 13 residues. V dropped 5 bases and J dropped 0 bases, with 6 bases sitting between them. Looked up from germline, CDR1 is MDHEN and CDR2 is SYDVKM. CDR3 sequence: CASSKPSTDTQYF. CDR3 DNA sequence: TGTGCCAGCAGTAAGCCAAGCACAGATACGCAGTATTTT. Using reference TRBV28 and TRBJ2-3 for the parts outside the CDR3, the full variable domain is DVKVTQSSRYLVKRTGEKVFLECVQDMDHENMFWYRQDPGLGLRLIYFSYDVKMKEKGDIPEGYSVSREKKERFSLILESASTNQTSMYLCASSKPSTDTQYFGPGTRLTVL.

This clone has just a few counts. This chain's CDR3 is CASSDTVVNSPLHF. CDR3 coding DNA: TGTGCCAGCAGTGACACGGTAGTGAATTCACCCCTCCACTTT. This chain joins TRBV25-1 and TRBJ1-6; D gene ambiguous. Germline V gene lookup returns CDR1 MGHDK and CDR2 SYGVNS. The CDR3 loop spans 14 amino acids. V gave up 3 bases and J gave up 7 bases, with 10 bases separating them.

The rearrangement links TRBV7-2 to TRBJ1-2, with TRBD1 as a possible D gene (5 bases). Germline CDR1 is SGHTA and CDR2 is FQGNSA. The CDR3 runs 13 residues. The ends were cut back, 6 bases at V and 6 bases at J, with 14 bases in the middle. CDR3 coding DNA: TGTGCCAGCAGGTTTCCAGGGAGGAATGGCTACACCTTC. Its translation is CASRFPGRNGYTF.

This clone was seen a few times. This chain connects TRBV4-2 to TRBJ2-1, with 11 bases identical to TRBD2. The CDR3 has 18 residues. The J segment lost 1 base and the V segment lost 1 base, leaving 6 bases of the junction unmatched. Germline V gives CDR1 LGHNA, CDR2 YNFKEQ. The CDR3 sequence is CASSQGELAGASYNEQFF. The DNA of the CDR3 is TGTGCCAGCAGCCAAGGTGAACTAGCGGGAGCGTCCTACAATGAGCAGTTCTTC.

CDR3 region: CASRIGQGIGGYTF. The CDR3 region has the DNA TGTGCCAGTAGGATCGGACAGGGGATAGGAGGCTACACCTTC. V is TRBV19 and J is TRBJ1-2; 9 bases agree with TRBD1. The CDR3 covers 14 residues. Germline V gene data show CDR1 as LNHDA and CDR2 as SQIVND (reference sequence). Trimming removed 6 bases from V and 8 bases from J; junction bases left unmatched: 10.

The CDR3 bases are TGTGCCAGCGGGAGACTAGCGGGAGCAAATGAGCAGTTCTTC. It translates to CASGRLAGANEQFF. V and J are TRBV6-5 and TRBJ2-1, with TRBD2 matching over 12 bases. The CDR3 has 14 amino acids. V lost 8 bases to trimming and J lost 7 bases; unmatched junction nucleotides: 6. Germline lookup yields CDR1 MNHEY and CDR2 SVGAGI.